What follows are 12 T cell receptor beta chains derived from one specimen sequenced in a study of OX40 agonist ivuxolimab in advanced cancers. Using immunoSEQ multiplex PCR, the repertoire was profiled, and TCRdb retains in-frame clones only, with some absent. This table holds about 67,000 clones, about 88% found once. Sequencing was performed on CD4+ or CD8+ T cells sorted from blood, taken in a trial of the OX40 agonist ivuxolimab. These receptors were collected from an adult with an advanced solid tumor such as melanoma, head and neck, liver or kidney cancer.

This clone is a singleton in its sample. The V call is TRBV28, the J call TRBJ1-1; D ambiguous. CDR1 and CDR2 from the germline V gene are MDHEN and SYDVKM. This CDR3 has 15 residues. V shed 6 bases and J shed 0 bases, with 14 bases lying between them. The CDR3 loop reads CASSQPRTVNTEAFF. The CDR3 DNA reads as TGTGCCAGCAGCCAACCCCGAACAGTGAACACTGAAGCTTTCTTT.

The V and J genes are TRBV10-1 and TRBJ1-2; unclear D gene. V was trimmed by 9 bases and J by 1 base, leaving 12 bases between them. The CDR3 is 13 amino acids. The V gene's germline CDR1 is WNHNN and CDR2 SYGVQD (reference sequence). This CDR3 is CARTLGLNYGYTF. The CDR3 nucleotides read TGCGCCAGGACCTTGGGCCTTAACTATGGCTACACCTTC.

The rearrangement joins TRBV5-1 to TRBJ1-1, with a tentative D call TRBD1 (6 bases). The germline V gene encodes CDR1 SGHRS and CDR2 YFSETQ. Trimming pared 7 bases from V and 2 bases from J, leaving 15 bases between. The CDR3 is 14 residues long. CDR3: CASRGGRTNTEAFF. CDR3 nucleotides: TGCGCCAGCCGAGGGGGGAGAACTAACACTGAAGCTTTCTTT.

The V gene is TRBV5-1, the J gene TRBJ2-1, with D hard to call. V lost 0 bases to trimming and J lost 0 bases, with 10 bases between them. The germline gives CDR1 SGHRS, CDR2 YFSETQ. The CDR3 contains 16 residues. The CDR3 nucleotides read TGCGCCAGCAGCTTGGCCACTCATAGCTCCTACAATGAGCAGTTCTTC. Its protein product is CASSLATHSSYNEQFF.

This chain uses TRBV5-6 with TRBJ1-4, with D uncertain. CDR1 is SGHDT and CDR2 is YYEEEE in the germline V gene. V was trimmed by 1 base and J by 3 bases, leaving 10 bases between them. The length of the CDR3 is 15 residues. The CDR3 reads CASSLSPEANEKLFF. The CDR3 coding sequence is TGTGCCAGCAGCTTGTCTCCGGAGGCTAATGAAAAACTGTTTTTT.

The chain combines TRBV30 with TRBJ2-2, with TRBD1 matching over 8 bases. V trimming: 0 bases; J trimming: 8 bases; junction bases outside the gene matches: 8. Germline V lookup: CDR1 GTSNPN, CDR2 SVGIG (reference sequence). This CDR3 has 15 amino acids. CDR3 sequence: CAWSVGDRRAGELFF. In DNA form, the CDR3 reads TGTGCCTGGAGTGTAGGGGACAGGAGGGCGGGGGAGCTGTTTTTT.

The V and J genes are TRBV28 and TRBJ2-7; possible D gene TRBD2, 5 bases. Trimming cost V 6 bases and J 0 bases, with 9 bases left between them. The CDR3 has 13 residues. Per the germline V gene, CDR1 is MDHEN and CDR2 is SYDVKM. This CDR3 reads CASSTGFSYEQYF. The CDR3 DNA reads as TGTGCCAGCAGCACGGGGTTCTCCTACGAGCAGTACTTC.

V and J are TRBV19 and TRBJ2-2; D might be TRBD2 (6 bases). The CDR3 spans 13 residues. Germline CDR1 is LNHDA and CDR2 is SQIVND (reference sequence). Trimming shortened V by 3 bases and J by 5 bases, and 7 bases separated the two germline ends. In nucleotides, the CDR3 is TGTGCCAGTAGTATTCGGGGGACCGGGGAGCTGTTTTTT. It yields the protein CASSIRGTGELFF.

CDR3 sequence: CAIRGGSSNEKLFF. For the CDR3, the DNA is TGTGCCATCCGAGGGGGGTCCAGTAATGAAAAACTGTTTTTT. The rearrangement joins TRBV10-3 to TRBJ1-4; D is possibly TRBD1 (6 bases). Trimming removed 8 bases from V and 4 bases from J, with 14 bases in between. Germline CDR1 reads ENHRY; CDR2 reads SYGVKD. The CDR3 sequence is 14 residues long.

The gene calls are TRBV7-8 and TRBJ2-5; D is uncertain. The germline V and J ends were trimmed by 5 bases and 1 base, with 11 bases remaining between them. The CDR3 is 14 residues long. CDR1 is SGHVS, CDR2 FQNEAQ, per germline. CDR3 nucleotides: TGTGCCAGCAGCAGCAGACAAACCCAAGAGACCCAGTACTTC. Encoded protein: CASSSRQTQETQYF.

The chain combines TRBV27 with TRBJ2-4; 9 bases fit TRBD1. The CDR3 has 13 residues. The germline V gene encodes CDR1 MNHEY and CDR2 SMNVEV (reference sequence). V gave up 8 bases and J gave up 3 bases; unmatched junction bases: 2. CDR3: CASGGQGKNIQYF. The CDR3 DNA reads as TGTGCCAGCGGGGGACAGGGCAAAAACATTCAGTACTTC.

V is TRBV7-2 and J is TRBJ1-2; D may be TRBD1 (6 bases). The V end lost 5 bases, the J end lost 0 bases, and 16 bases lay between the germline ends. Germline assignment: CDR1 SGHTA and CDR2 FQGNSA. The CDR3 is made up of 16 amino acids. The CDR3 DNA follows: TGTGCCAGCAGCCCCTTCCGGACAGCACCTAACTATGGCTACACCTTC. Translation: CASSPFRTAPNYGYTF.